Described below is a single T cell receptor (beta chain) sequence and its context. Looked up from germline, CDR1 is SGDLS and CDR2 is YYNGEE. The germline V and J ends were trimmed by 0 bases and 4 bases, with 13 bases remaining between them. The CDR3 has 15 amino acids. These data originate in a study of blood T cell repertoires in COVID-19. Overall study context: Donors in the United States, Italy and Spain gave samples during acute or convalescent COVID-19. PBMCs, B-cell-depleted T cells, or T cells provided the cDNA or gDNA that made up the material.

As processed by the authors: Quantification of nucleated cells was approximated via reference gene primer amplification. The table came from immunoSEQ multiplex PCR; TCRdb's copy has only in-frame clones and leaves some out. The DNA gave D and trimming, while V, J and clone size come from that table. The table has fewer than 250,000 clones, 65% to 85% seen once. Sequencing used peripheral blood. The genes are TRBV9 and TRBJ2-5; D is possibly TRBD2 (6 bases). The clonotype comes from a human donor in a cohort sampled during active COVID-19. The CDR3 DNA sequence: TGTGCCAGCAGCGTAGCTGAGGGAGGAGCAGAGACCCAGTACTTC. It translates to CASSVAEGGAETQYF.